This T cell receptor (beta chain) is drawn from a study of blood T cell repertoires in COVID-19. TCRdb's table, derived via immunoSEQ multiplex PCR, lists solely in-frame clones and lacks some. The sample carries 150,000 or so clones, approximately 80% recorded once. There are 15 residues in the CDR3. Germline V CDR1 and CDR2: SGHNT, YENEEA. V was trimmed by 4 bases and J by 6 bases, leaving 15 bases between them. This chain uses TRBV11-3 with TRBJ2-2, with D tentatively TRBD2 (5 bases). This clonotype originated in a woman aged 55-70 years with acute or convalescent COVID-19. What was sequenced was peripheral blood. The CDR3 DNA is TGTGCCAGCAGCTCCGGACCCCCGAGGGCCGGGGAGCTGTTTTTT. Its translation: CASSSGPPRAGELFF.